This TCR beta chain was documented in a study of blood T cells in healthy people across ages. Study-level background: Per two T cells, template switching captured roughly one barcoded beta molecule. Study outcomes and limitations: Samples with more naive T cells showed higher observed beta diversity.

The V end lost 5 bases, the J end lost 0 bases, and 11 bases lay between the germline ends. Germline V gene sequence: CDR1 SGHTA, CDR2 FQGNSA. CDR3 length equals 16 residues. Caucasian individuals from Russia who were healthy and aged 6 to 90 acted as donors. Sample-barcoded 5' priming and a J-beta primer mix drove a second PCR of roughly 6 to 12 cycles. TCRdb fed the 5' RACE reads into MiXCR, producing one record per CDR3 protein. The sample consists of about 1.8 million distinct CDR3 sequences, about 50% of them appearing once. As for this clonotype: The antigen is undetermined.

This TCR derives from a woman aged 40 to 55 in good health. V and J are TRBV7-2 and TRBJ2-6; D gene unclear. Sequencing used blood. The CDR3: CASSDRHYSGANVLTF. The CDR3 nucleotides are TGTGCCAGCAGCGACCGACACTACTCTGGGGCCAACGTCCTGACTTTC.